One and the same sample provided the 3 T cell receptor beta chains below, sequenced in a study of OX40 agonist ivuxolimab in advanced cancers. Sequencing used immunoSEQ multiplex PCR; TCRdb keeps in-frame clones, though not all of them. Here the sample spans approximately 80,000 clones, roughly 87% being singletons. Sequenced material: CD4+ or CD8+ T cells sorted from blood, taken in a trial of the OX40 agonist ivuxolimab. The receptors were sampled from an adult with an advanced solid tumor such as melanoma, head and neck, liver or kidney cancer.

The V and J genes are TRBV30 and TRBJ1-3; tentatively, D is TRBD1 (5 bases). V lost 0 bases and J lost 0, with 12 bases in between. This CDR3 contains 16 residues. The germline CDR1 and CDR2 sequences are GTSNPN and SVGIG (reference sequence). The CDR3 sequence is CAWSVGHFRSGNTIYF. The CDR3 DNA reads TGTGCCTGGAGTGTAGGACACTTCCGCTCTGGAAACACCATATATTTT.

The J gene is TRBJ2-7, the V gene TRBV5-4; 12 bases agree with TRBD2. Unmatched junction bases numbered 6, after V lost 2 bases and J lost 6 bases. The CDR3 contains 15 residues. Germline V CDR1 and CDR2: SGHNT, YYREEE (reference sequence). This CDR3 is CASSFLAGGPAEQYF. CDR3 bases: TGTGCCAGCAGCTTCCTAGCGGGAGGGCCGGCCGAGCAGTACTTC.

The V and J genes are TRBV5-6 and TRBJ2-3; D may match TRBD1 or TRBD2 (5 bases each). This CDR3 contains 14 residues. The V end was cut by 2 bases, the J end by 2 bases, with 9 bases between. Germline V gene data show CDR1 as SGHDT and CDR2 as YYEEEE. CDR3 nucleotides: TGTGCCAGCAGCTTTCGGGGCCCCACAGATACGCAGTATTTT. This gives the protein CASSFRGPTDTQYF.